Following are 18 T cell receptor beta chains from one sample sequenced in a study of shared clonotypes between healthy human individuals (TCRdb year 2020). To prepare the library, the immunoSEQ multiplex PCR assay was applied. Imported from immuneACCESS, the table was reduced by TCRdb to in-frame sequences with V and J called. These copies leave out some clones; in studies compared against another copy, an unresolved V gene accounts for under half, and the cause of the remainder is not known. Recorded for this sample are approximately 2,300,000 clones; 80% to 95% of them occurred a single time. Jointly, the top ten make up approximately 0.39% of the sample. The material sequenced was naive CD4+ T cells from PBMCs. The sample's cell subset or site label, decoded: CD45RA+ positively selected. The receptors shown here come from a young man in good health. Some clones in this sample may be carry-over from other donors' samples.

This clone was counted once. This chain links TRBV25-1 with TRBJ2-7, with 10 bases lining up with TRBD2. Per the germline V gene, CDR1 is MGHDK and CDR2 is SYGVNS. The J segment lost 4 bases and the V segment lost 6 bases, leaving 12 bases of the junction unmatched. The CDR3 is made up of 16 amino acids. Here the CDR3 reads CASSSFASGSRYEQYF. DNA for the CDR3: TGTGCCAGCAGCAGCTTCGCTAGCGGGAGTCGATACGAGCAGTACTTC.

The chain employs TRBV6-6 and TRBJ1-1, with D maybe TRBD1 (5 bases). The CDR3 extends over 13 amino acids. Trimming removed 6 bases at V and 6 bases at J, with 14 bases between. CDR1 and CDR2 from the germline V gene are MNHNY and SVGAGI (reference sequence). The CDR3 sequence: CASRRGLGPEAFF. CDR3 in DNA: TGTGCCAGCAGGCGGGGACTAGGCCCTGAAGCTTTCTTT.

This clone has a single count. CDR3 sequence reads: CASRQGTGERYEQYF. The CDR3 DNA follows: TGTGCCAGCAGACAAGGGACAGGGGAAAGGTACGAGCAGTACTTC. V usage is TRBV6-5 and J usage is TRBJ2-7; 10 nucleotides agree with TRBD1. The CDR3 extends over 15 amino acids. V shed 6 bases and J 4 bases; nucleotides not matched to a gene: 9. Germline assignment: CDR1 MNHEY and CDR2 SVGAGI.

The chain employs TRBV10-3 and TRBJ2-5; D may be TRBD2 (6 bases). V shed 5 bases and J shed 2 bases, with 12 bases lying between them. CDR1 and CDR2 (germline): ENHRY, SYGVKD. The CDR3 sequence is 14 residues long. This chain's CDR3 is CAISQSGGQETQYF. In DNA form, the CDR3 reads TGTGCCATCAGTCAATCCGGGGGTCAAGAGACCCAGTACTTC.

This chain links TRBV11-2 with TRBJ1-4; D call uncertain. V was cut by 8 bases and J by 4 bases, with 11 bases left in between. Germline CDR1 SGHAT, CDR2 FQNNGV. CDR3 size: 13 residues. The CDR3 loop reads CASSKDLNEKLFF. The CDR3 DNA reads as TGTGCCAGCTCCAAGGACCTTAATGAAAAACTGTTTTTT.

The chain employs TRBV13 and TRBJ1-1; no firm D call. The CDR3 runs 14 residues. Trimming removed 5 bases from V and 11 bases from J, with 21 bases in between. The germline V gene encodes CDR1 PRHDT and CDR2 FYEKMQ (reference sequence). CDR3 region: CASSPLRRAVEAFF. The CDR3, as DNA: TGTGCCAGCAGCCCCCTCCGACGGGCTGTCGAGGCTTTCTTT.

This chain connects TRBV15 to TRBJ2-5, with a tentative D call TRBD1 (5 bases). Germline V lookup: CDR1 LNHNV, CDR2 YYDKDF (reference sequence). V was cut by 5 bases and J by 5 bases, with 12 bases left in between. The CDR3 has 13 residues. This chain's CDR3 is CATSPRRGETQYF. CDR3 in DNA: TGTGCCACCAGCCCCCGTAGGGGCGAGACCCAGTACTTC.

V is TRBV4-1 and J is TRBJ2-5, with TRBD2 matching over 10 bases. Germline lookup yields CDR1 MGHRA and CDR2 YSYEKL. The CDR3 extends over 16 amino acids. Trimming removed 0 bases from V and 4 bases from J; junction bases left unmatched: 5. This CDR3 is CASSQEQLAGSETQYF. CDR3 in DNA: TGCGCCAGCAGCCAAGAGCAACTAGCGGGATCAGAGACCCAGTACTTC.

CDR3 loop: CASSLGLAETNEQFF. DNA for the CDR3: TGTGCCAGCAGCCTGGGGCTAGCGGAGACCAATGAGCAGTTCTTC. The V and J genes are TRBV2 and TRBJ2-1; 7 bases fit TRBD2. The V gene end was trimmed by 6 bases and the J gene end by 6 bases; junction bases not matched to a gene: 11. This CDR3 spans 15 amino acids. The germline CDR1 and CDR2 sequences are SNHLY and FYNNEI. Based on the CDR3 plus reference TRBV2 and TRBJ2-1, the full variable domain is EPEVTQTPSHQVTQMGQEVILRCVPISNHLYFYWYRQILGQKVEFLVSFYNNEISEKSEIFDDQFSVERPDGSNFTLKIRSTKLEDSAMYFCASSLGLAETNEQFFGPGTRLTVL.

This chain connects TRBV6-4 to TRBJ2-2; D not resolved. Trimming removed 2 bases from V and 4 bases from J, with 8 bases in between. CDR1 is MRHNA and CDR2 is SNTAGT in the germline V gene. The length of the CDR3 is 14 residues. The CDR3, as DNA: TGTGCCAGCAGTGACGCCGGAGCCACCGGGGAGCTGTTTTTT. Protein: CASSDAGATGELFF.

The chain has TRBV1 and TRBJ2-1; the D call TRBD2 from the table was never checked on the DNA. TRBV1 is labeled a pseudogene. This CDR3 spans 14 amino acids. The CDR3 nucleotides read TGCACCAGCAGAGTAGCGGGAGCTGGGGACGAGCAGTTCTTC. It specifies CTSRVAGAGDEQFF.

The CDR3 sequence is CASSYGQGAPRTDTQYF. CDR3 DNA: TGTGCCAGCAGCTACGGACAGGGGGCACCCCGCACAGATACGCAGTATTTT. This chain uses TRBV11-2 with TRBJ2-3; 11 bases map to TRBD1. Trimming took 4 bases from V and 1 from J; bases not matched to a gene: 7. The length of the CDR3 is 17 residues. The germline V gene has CDR1 SGHAT and CDR2 FQNNGV.

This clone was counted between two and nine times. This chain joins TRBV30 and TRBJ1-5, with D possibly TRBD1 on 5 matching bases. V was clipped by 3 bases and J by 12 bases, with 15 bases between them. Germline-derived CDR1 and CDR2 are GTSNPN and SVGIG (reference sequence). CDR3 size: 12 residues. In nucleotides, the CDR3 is TGTGCCTGGAGCCGACAGAGCCAGGGCCAGCATTTT. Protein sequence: CAWSRQSQGQHF.

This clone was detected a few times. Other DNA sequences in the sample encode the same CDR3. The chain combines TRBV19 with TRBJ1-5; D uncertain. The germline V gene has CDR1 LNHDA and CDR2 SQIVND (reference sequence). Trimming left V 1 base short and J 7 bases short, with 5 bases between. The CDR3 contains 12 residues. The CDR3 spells CASSIVGQPQHF. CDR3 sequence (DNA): TGTGCCAGTAGTATAGTCGGGCAGCCCCAGCATTTT.

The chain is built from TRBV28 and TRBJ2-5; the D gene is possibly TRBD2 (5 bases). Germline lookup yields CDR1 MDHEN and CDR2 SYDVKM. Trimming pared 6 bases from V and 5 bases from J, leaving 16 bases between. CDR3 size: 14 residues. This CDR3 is CASSGGLSGETQYF. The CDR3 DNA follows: TGTGCCAGCAGCGGCGGACTGTCAGGCGAGACCCAGTACTTC.

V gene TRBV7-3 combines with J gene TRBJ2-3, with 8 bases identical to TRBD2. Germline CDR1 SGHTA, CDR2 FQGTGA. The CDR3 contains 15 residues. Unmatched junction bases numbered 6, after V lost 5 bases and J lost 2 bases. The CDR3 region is CASSLRREATDTQYF. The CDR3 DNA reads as TGTGCCAGCAGCCTTCGGCGGGAGGCCACAGATACGCAGTATTTT.

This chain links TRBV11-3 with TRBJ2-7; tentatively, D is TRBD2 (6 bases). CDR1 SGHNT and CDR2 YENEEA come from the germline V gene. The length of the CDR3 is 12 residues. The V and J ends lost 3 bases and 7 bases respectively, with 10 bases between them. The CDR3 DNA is TGTGCCAGCAGCTTTAGCGGAAGGGAGCAGTACTTC. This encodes CASSFSGREQYF.

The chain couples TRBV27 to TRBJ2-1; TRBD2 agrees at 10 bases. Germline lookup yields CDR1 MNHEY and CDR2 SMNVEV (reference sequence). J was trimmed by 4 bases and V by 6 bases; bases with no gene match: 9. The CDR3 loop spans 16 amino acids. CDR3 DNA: TGTGCCAGCAGACGGAAGACTAGCGGGCGATACAATGAGCAGTTCTTC. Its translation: CASRRKTSGRYNEQFF.